These T cell receptor beta chains were read from a single sample in a study of radiotherapy plus CTLA-4 blockade in lung cancer. TCRdb keeps only in-frame clones here, not all; method: immunoSEQ multiplex PCR. The sample has 49,000 or so clones; about 72% are singletons. Here the sequenced sample was peripheral blood, taken from a patient treated with radiotherapy plus ipilimumab. The origin of the receptors is a human donor with non-small cell lung cancer who had stable disease on radiotherapy plus ipilimumab. Each CDR3 is given without its conserved first and last residue.

>TRBJ2-7|TRBV25-1
ASSADRGAFTEQY
>TRBJ1-2|TRBV7-9
ASSKGFSGYT
>TRBJ1-1|TRBV2
ASSKGDTWLEAF
>TRBJ1-2|TRBV5-1
ASSLNRSNYGYT
>TRBJ1-5|TRBV30
AWSVAGGEQPQH
>TRBJ1-5|TRBV7-8
ASSATGAGNQPQH
>TRBJ2-3|TRBV5-4
ASSLADTQY
>TRBJ2-2|TRBV28
ASSLVRTNTGELF
>TRBJ2-2|TRBV5-1
ASRGGPNTGELF
>TRBJ2-1|TRBV15
ATSRDLNSFGDEQF
>TRBJ2-2|TRBV19
ASSIGLAGAPGDTGELF
>TRBJ2-1|TRBV15
ATSRAGFEQF
>TRBJ1-1|TRBV5-1
ASSLTRNNDGAF
>TRBJ1-1|TRBV5-1
ASSLAFRNTEAF
>TRBJ2-3|TRBV5-8
ASSLYRGFGTDTQY
>TRBJ1-2|TRBV2
ASSSPGQGSYGYT
>TRBJ2-7|TRBV23-1
ASSGRHGARGEYEQY
>TRBJ1-2|TRBV6-5
ASSQQGNRGYGYT
>TRBJ2-3|TRBV6-5
ASTRAGGAVDTQY
>TRBJ1-2|TRBV6-1
ASSPEGPSSGYT
>TRBJ1-1|TRBV29-1
ASVRGEAF
>TRBJ1-2|TRBV7-2
ASSLIQGASNYGYT
>TRBJ1-1|TRBV6-6
ASTQNTEAF
>TRBJ1-2|TRBV23-1
ASSHYGYT
>TRBJ1-5|TRBV2
ASRGDLGTQH
>TRBJ2-2|TRBV18
ASSLRQVGGASNTGELF
>TRBJ1-4|TRBV28
ASSKPRTGDEKLF